The clone carrying this T cell receptor beta chain appeared a few times. Its target is unknown. The V end was cut by 4 bases, the J end by 6 bases, with 10 bases between. The germline V gene encodes CDR1 MNHEY and CDR2 SMNVEV (reference sequence). The CDR3 runs to 13 residues. The data derive from a study of T-cell memory formation after mild COVID-19. Overall study: Each donor largely had its own TCR clusters. General observations from the study: Researchers could not confirm that second-wave clones peaking on day 37 targeted SARS-CoV-2. Shrinking CD4+ clones were chiefly CM and EM; CD8+ ones were chiefly EMRA.

The authors produced TCR alpha and TCR beta cDNA libraries with sample barcodes and UMIs by 5'RACE using constant-segment primers. In TCRdb, the 5' RACE reads were re-called with MiXCR into one record per CDR3 protein. This sample has 340,000 or so distinct CDR3 sequences, with 13% found just once. This clonotype was sampled from a man between 18 and 35 years old who had mild COVID-19 (a few samples of this study predate the infection). Cell type and time point are not known. Sequenced material: PBMCs or a T cell subset sorted from them (not recorded which). The chain uses TRBV27 and TRBJ2-1; D tentatively reads TRBD1 or TRBD2 (5 bases each). CDR3 bases: TGTGCCAGCAGTTGGGGACGGATCAATGAGCAGTTCTTC. Residues: CASSWGRINEQFF.